The 2 T cell receptor beta chains given below trace back to one sample, sequenced in a study of cytomegalovirus exposure and HLA in healthy donors. The PCR employed 60 Vbeta primers together with 13 Jbeta primers. Measured with immunoSEQ multiplex PCR; TCRdb has only the in-frame clones, and not every one. The table shows 85,000 to 100,000 clones, with about nine tenths occurring only once. The sequenced sample was PBMCs. These receptors were collected from a man aged 30-40 years in good health and CMV-seropositive.

The DNA of the CDR3 is TGTGCCATCAGTGAGCCTGGACAGGCTGAAGCTTTCTTT. Translating gives CAISEPGQAEAFF. The chain uses TRBV10-3 and TRBJ1-1; 7 nucleotides line up with TRBD1. Per the germline V gene, CDR1 is ENHRY and CDR2 is SYGVKD. The CDR3 contains 13 residues. Trimming removed 2 bases from V and 6 bases from J; junction bases left unmatched: 3.

V usage is TRBV5-1 and J usage is TRBJ1-1; TRBD1 aligns across 7 bases. Germline V gene sequence: CDR1 SGHRS, CDR2 YFSETQ. The CDR3 totals 16 residues. The trim removed 2 bases at V and 1 base at J, leaving 8 bases unmatched. The CDR3 DNA sequence: TGCGCCAGCAGCTTTGGACAGGCTGTGCCGAACACTGAAGCTTTCTTT. Translation: CASSFGQAVPNTEAFF.